These 19 T cell receptor beta chains originate from one sample sequenced in a study of blood T cell repertoires in COVID-19. The method was immunoSEQ multiplex PCR; TCRdb's version includes in-frame clones alone and lacks a portion of them. The data show about 260,000 clones, about 90% seen once. The sequencing input was peripheral blood. These receptors came from a person aged 18 to 35 with COVID-19, enrolled during active disease.

The chain couples TRBV6-5 to TRBJ2-1, with D unclear. The CDR3 extends over 13 amino acids. Trimming took 0 bases from V and 7 from J, leaving 7 bases between them. Germline V gene lookup returns CDR1 MNHEY and CDR2 SVGAGI. CDR3 protein: CASSYSRRNEQFF. The CDR3 DNA reads as TGTGCCAGCAGTTACTCGAGGCGGAATGAGCAGTTCTTC.

The chain recombines TRBV9 with TRBJ1-3; 7 bases fit TRBD1. The CDR3 is 14 residues long. Germline V CDR1 and CDR2: SGDLS, YYNGEE. V lost 3 bases to trimming and J lost 6 bases; unmatched junction nucleotides: 6. DNA of the CDR3: TGTGCCAGCAGCGGCCGCAGGGGGGTAAACACCATATATTTT. Protein product: CASSGRRGVNTIYF. Combining the CDR3 with reference TRBV9 and TRBJ1-3 gives the whole variable domain DSGVTQTPKHLITATGQRVTLRCSPRSGDLSVYWYQQSLDQGLQFLIQYYNGEERAKGNILERFSAQQFPDLHSELNLSSLELGDSALYFCASSGRRGVNTIYFGEGSWLTVV.

This chain uses TRBV5-1 with TRBJ2-6; D not resolved. The CDR3 consists of 15 residues. Trimming took 5 bases from V and 0 from J, leaving 9 bases between them. Per germline, CDR1 SGHRS and CDR2 YFSETQ. In nucleotides, the CDR3 is TGCGCCAGCAGGCCGTACAACTCTGGGGCCAACGTCCTGACTTTC. Translating gives CASRPYNSGANVLTF.

This clone appeared a single time. V is TRBV2 and J is TRBJ2-2, with 7 bases fitting TRBD2. Germline CDR1 is SNHLY and CDR2 is FYNNEI. There are 17 residues in the CDR3. With V trimmed by 3 bases and J by 3 bases, 10 bases remained unmatched. The CDR3: CASSDPPSGKYTGELFF. For the CDR3, the DNA is TGTGCCAGCAGTGACCCCCCTAGCGGAAAATACACCGGGGAGCTGTTTTTT.

The chain joins TRBV5-1 to TRBJ2-1; TRBD2 matches 8 bases. The CDR3 totals 15 residues. With V trimmed by 0 bases and J by 8 bases, 7 bases remained unmatched. The germline gives CDR1 SGHRS, CDR2 YFSETQ. This CDR3 reads CASSLGGGRIDEQFF. CDR3 nucleotides: TGCGCCAGCAGCTTGGGAGGCGGGAGGATCGATGAGCAGTTCTTC.

The J gene is TRBJ2-2, the V gene TRBV5-4; 8 bases are shared with TRBD2. Germline CDR1 reads SGHNT; CDR2 reads YYREEE (reference sequence). V dropped 4 bases and J dropped 4; count of bases not matched to a gene: 9. The CDR3 has 16 residues. CDR3 DNA sequence: TGTGCCAGCAGCGGTAGCGGGATTGAACGCACCGGGGAGCTGTTTTTT. It yields the protein CASSGSGIERTGELFF. The complete variable domain, with remaining parts taken from reference TRBV5-4 and TRBJ2-2, reads ETGVTQSPTHLIKTRGQQVTLRCSSQSGHNTVSWYQQALGQGPQFIFQYYREEENGRGNFPPRFSGLQFPNYSSELNVNALELDDSALYLCASSGSGIERTGELFFGEGSRLTVL.

The chain joins TRBV9 to TRBJ2-7, with 7 nucleotides matching TRBD1. V shed 0 bases, J shed 2 bases, and the junction held 5 bases outside the gene matches. Germline CDR1 is SGDLS and CDR2 is YYNGEE. The CDR3 spans 15 residues. CDR3 nucleotide sequence: TGTGCCAGCAGCGTAGCAGCAGGGACAGCCTACGAGCAGTACTTC. Translation: CASSVAAGTAYEQYF.

This chain links TRBV4-1 with TRBJ2-7, with 9 positions matching TRBD1. This CDR3 comprises 16 residues. V lost 2 bases, J lost 6 bases, and 11 bases stayed unmatched. CDR1 is MGHRA and CDR2 is YSYEKL in the germline V gene. The CDR3 reads CASSQSPLTGGSEQYF. CDR3 DNA: TGCGCCAGCAGCCAAAGTCCCTTAACAGGGGGCAGCGAGCAGTACTTC.

The rearrangement joins TRBV4-2 to TRBJ2-3, with D hard to call. The CDR3 has 13 residues. CDR1 is LGHNA and CDR2 is YNFKEQ in the germline V gene. The V end lost 4 bases, the J end lost 0 bases, and 5 bases lay between the germline ends. CDR3 residues: CASSPPSTDTQYF. For the CDR3, the DNA is TGTGCCAGCAGCCCTCCTAGCACAGATACGCAGTATTTT.

This rearrangement joins TRBV4-2 to TRBJ2-1; no clear D gene. Germline values: CDR1 LGHNA, CDR2 YNFKEQ. The CDR3 contains 14 residues. The V end lost 1 base, the J end lost 4 bases, and 8 bases lay between the germline ends. DNA of the CDR3: TGTGCCAGCAGCCAAGGACTGGAATACAATGAGCAGTTCTTC. Protein sequence: CASSQGLEYNEQFF.

This clone has just one count. The chain recombines TRBV19 with TRBJ2-7; weak D call: TRBD2 (5 bases). Germline CDR1 LNHDA, CDR2 SQIVND (reference sequence). The V end was cut by 6 bases, the J end by 0 bases, with 12 bases between. The CDR3 extends over 14 amino acids. CDR3 in amino acids: CASRGLSSSYEQYF. The CDR3 DNA reads as TGTGCCAGTAGAGGACTCTCGAGCTCCTACGAGCAGTACTTC.

This clone was counted a single time. The J gene is TRBJ2-3, the V gene TRBV9; 11 bases fit TRBD2. CDR3 size: 16 residues. In germline, CDR1 is SGDLS, CDR2 YYNGEE. The trim removed 1 base at V and 0 bases at J, leaving 1 base unmatched. CDR3 in amino acids: CASSVIAGGSTDTQYF. As DNA, the CDR3 is TGTGCCAGCAGCGTAATAGCGGGGGGGAGCACAGATACGCAGTATTTT. Supplemented by reference TRBV9 and TRBJ2-3, the full variable domain reads DSGVTQTPKHLITATGQRVTLRCSPRSGDLSVYWYQQSLDQGLQFLIQYYNGEERAKGNILERFSAQQFPDLHSELNLSSLELGDSALYFCASSVIAGGSTDTQYFGPGTRLTVL.

This chain links TRBV7-8 with TRBJ1-2; 7 bases map to TRBD1. CDR3 length: 15 amino acids. Germline loops: CDR1 SGHVS, CDR2 FQNEAQ. After removal of 5 bases from V and 2 bases from J, the junction contained 8 bases not matched to a gene. The DNA of the CDR3 is TGTGCCAGCAGCGGAGGGACAGAAACCAACTATGGCTACACCTTC. Its translation: CASSGGTETNYGYTF. Full variable domain (outside the CDR3, taken from reference TRBV7-8 and TRBJ1-2): GAGVSQSPRYKVAKRGQDVALRCDPISGHVSLFWYQQALGQGPEFLTYFQNEAQLDKSGLPSDRFFAERPEGSVSTLKIQRTQQEDSAVYLCASSGGTETNYGYTFGSGTRLTVV.

This clone was observed once. V is TRBV7-9 and J is TRBJ2-3; TRBD2 aligns across 7 bases. This CDR3 has 16 residues. V shed 5 bases and J 4 bases; nucleotides not matched to a gene: 12. CDR1 and CDR2 from the germline V gene are SEHNR and FQNEAQ (reference sequence). The CDR3 DNA reads as TGTGCCAGCAGCGCTCCAAGGGACTACCATCCAGATACGCAGTATTTT. This sequence encodes CASSAPRDYHPDTQYF.

This clone has a handful of counts. This chain connects TRBV7-2 to TRBJ2-7, with 10 bases matching TRBD2. CDR1 and CDR2 from the germline V gene are SGHTA and FQGNSA. The CDR3 is made up of 13 amino acids. V shed 3 bases, J shed 6 bases, and the junction held 2 bases outside the gene matches. CDR3 bases: TGTGCCAGCAGCTTCCGACTAGCGGGCGAGCAGTACTTC. It translates to CASSFRLAGEQYF.

The V and J genes are TRBV4-3 and TRBJ2-5; 12 nucleotides agree with TRBD2. Trimming removed 4 bases from V and 6 bases from J; junction bases left unmatched: 9. CDR3 size: 16 residues. Germline CDR1 is LGHNA and CDR2 is YSLEER. The CDR3 protein is CASSPTSGSSLQTQYF. The CDR3 region has the DNA TGCGCCAGCAGCCCGACTAGCGGGAGTTCTCTACAGACCCAGTACTTC.

This clone was counted once. Written as DNA, the CDR3 is TGTGCCACCAGTGACTCGACTAGCGGGAAATACAATGAGCAGTTCTTC. Protein: CATSDSTSGKYNEQFF. This chain joins TRBV24-1 and TRBJ2-1, with TRBD2 matching over 11 bases. Germline-derived CDR1 and CDR2 are KGHDR and SFDVKD. CDR3 length equals 16 residues. After removal of 4 bases from V and 4 bases from J, the junction contained 5 bases not matched to a gene.

The chain couples TRBV6-5 to TRBJ2-5; 9 bases agree with TRBD2. CDR1 is MNHEY, CDR2 SVGAGI, per germline. This CDR3 has 15 amino acids. J lost 5 bases, V lost 7 bases, and 11 bases had no gene match. The CDR3 nucleotides are TGTGCCAGCAATAGGATAGCGGGAGCCGGGGAGACCCAGTACTTC. Its translation: CASNRIAGAGETQYF.

The chain carries TRBV27 and TRBJ2-5, with a possible D match to TRBD2 (6 bases). The CDR3 is made up of 15 amino acids. Germline CDR1 and CDR2: MNHEY and SMNVEV (reference sequence). V was shortened by 5 bases and J by 5 bases, with 18 bases between the two germline ends. This CDR3 reads CASSLTRESGETQYF. For the CDR3, the DNA is TGTGCCAGCAGTCTCACCCGGGAGTCCGGGGAGACCCAGTACTTC.